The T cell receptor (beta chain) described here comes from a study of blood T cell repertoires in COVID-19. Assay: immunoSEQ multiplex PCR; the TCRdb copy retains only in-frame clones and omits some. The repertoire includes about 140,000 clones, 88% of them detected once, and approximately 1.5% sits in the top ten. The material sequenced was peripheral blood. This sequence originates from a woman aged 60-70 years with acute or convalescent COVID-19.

CDR3 sequence: CASSLGGGNTEAFF. The CDR3 DNA reads as TGTGCCAGCAGCTTAGGAGGAGGAAACACTGAAGCTTTCTTT. V and J are TRBV5-6 and TRBJ1-1, with D uncertain. Germline CDR1 is SGHDT and CDR2 is YYEEEE. With 2 bases removed from V and 2 bases from J, the gap between germline ends came to 10 bases. The CDR3 is 14 residues long.